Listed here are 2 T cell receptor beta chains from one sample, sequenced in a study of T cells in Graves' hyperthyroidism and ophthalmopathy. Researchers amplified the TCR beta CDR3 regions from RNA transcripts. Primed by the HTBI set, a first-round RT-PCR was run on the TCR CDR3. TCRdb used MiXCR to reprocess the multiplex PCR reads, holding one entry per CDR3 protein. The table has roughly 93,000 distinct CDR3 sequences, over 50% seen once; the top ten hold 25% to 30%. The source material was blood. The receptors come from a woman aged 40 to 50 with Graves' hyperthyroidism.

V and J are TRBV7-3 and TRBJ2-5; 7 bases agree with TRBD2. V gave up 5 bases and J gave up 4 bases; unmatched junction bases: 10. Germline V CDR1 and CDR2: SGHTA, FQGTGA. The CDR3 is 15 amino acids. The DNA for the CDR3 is TGTGCCAGCAGCCTGTCAGGGACGGGAGGAGAGACCCAGTACTTC. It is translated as CASSLSGTGGETQYF.

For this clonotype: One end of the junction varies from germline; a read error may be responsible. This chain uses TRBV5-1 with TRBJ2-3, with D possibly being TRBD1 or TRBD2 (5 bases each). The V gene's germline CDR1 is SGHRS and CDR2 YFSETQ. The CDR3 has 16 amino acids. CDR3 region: CASSWVIGGSTDAQYF. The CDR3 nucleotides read TGCGCCAGCAGCTGGGTAATTGGGGGTAGCACAGATGCGCAGTATTTT.